The subject of this entry is one TCR beta chain. Its antigen is undetermined. Template switching with 5'RACE generated the TCR cDNA and added a universal primer site and UMIs. TCRdb reanalysed the 5' RACE reads using MiXCR and keeps one entry per CDR3 protein. This sample has around 320,000 distinct CDR3 sequences, with approximately 12% found just once. This sample was included in a study of T cells after yellow fever vaccination. This CDR3 spans 14 amino acids. The germline V gene encodes CDR1 LGHNA and CDR2 YSLEER. General study findings and limits: In FACS-sorted repertoires, abundant clonotypes from the bulk population could appear as contaminants. By day 5 rather than day 15, the secondary response had peaked, though it was weaker. Clonotypes shared by both compartments, CD4 and CD8, made up a small share.

This TCR was recovered from a man between 18 and 35 years old who received the YFV17D yellow fever vaccine. The chain has TRBV4-3 and TRBJ2-7; tentative D call: TRBD1 (8 bases). The sequencing here drew on CD4+ T cells sorted from PBMCs, taken 45 days after the yellow fever booster vaccination. For the CDR3, the DNA is TGCAAAGGGGGGGGACAGGTCATGTCCTACGAGCAGTACGTC. This translates into CKGGGQVMSYEQYV.